A selection of T cell receptor beta chains follows, all from one sample in a study of blood T cell repertoires in COVID-19. The data were produced by immunoSEQ multiplex PCR, yet TCRdb's version contains in-frame clones alone and is incomplete. The table includes tens of thousands of clones, around 90% detected once. Sequencing used peripheral blood. The receptor set was obtained from a man between 45 and 60 years old with active COVID-19. Both conserved end residues are part of each CDR3. The D gene is left open where the match is weak. Rows may omit the clone size; those that give it use once, few, many or a size class.

>TRBJ1-3|TRBV28|.|.
TGTGCCAGCAGTCTACCGGCCGCAGGGGTGGATGGAAACACCATATATTTT
CASSLPAAGVDGNTIYF
>TRBJ2-1|TRBV19|TRBD1|once
TGTGCCAGTAGTCCCGGGACAGGGGGATACAATGAGCAGTTCTTC
CASSPGTGGYNEQFF
>TRBJ1-1|TRBV16|TRBD1|.
TGTGCCAGCAGCCACTCCCGGGACAGGGGAAACACTGAAGCTTTCTTT
CASSHSRDRGNTEAFF
>TRBJ1-5|TRBV6-5|.|.
TGTGCCAGCATGCCGGGACAACTAAATCAGCCCCAGCATTTT
CASMPGQLNQPQHF
>TRBJ1-2|TRBV2|.|.
TGTGCCAGCACGATCCAGGGACAAATAAACTATGGCTACACCTTC
CASTIQGQINYGYTF
>TRBJ2-7|TRBV4-3|TRBD2|.
TGCGCCAGCAGCCAAGATCCGGGGGGAGGTGAGCAGTACTTC
CASSQDPGGGEQYF
>TRBJ2-2|TRBV9|TRBD1|.
TGTGCCAGCAAAAGGACAGGGGATGATACCGGGGAGCTGTTTTTT
CASKRTGDDTGELFF
>TRBJ1-1|TRBV6-5|TRBD1|.
TGTGCCAGCAGCCCCAGGGGGCGGCACACTGAAGCTTTCTTT
CASSPRGRHTEAFF
>TRBJ2-7|TRBV6-5|TRBD2|.
TGTGCCAGCAGCCGGACTAGCGGGGGGTACGAGCAGTACTTC
CASSRTSGGYEQYF
>TRBJ2-7|TRBV7-2|TRBD1|.
TGTGCCAGCAGCTTTACAGGGGTGGGAGAGCAGTACTTC
CASSFTGVGEQYF